The present entry profiles one T cell receptor beta chain with its context. This clone has just one count. Its antigen has not been determined. Base qualities are not at hand, and no much larger clone is one base apart. Taken from the germline V gene, the CDR1 and CDR2 loops are SGHNT and YENEEA. The CDR3 measures 12 amino acids from cysteine to phenylalanine. Here the CDR3 DNA is all that survives: 36 bases in frame from base 1. V sheds 5 bases and J sheds 7 bases, leaving 8 bases between their ends. At one collaborating source in Seattle, patients were enrolled during active infection and were followed longitudinally through the course of disease. Whole blood was collected in K2EDTA tubes by collaborating institutions according to the institutions' own protocols. For TCRbeta analysis, collaborator samples were shipped as frozen whole blood, as isolated PBMCs, or as DNA extracted from either sample type.

This record belongs to a study of blood T cell repertoires in COVID-19 (dated by TCRdb to the early 2020s). About the investigation overall: The collaborator samples originated in the United States, Italy and Spain and spanned the acute and convalescent phases of COVID-19. The prospective study material was composed of cDNA or gDNA derived from T cells, B-cell-depleted T cells, or PBMCs. The dataset comprised deeply sampled blood TCRbeta repertoires from subjects exposed to, actively infected with, or recovered from COVID-19. A freely available public database, intended as a resource for researchers studying the immune response to SARS-CoV-2, is where the repertoires were released. Samples came from the ongoing ImmuneRACE study (first 160 participants) plus 1,254 subjects from 6 global collaborators. Sample metadata almost always included a de-identified subject ID, COVID-19 status, age in years and sex. Where HLA class I and class II types were available, the types were taken from metadata supplied by the sample provider, not from assay-based typing.

The investigation overall reported the following: The quantity of clinical and demographic metadata differed by source and by participant and was supplied without curation.

TCRbeta CDR3 regions were amplified from genomic DNA using the immunoSEQ Assay, a bias-controlled multiplex PCR. In the authors' own workflow: The number of nucleated cells in each sample was estimated by amplification of reference gene primers within the assay. To quantify the absolute abundance of each unique TCRbeta CDR3 rearrangement, sequence reads were collapsed and filtered. For each sample, productive Simpson clonality was calculated as the square root of Simpson's diversity index over productive rearrangements. Drawn from immuneACCESS, this table holds only the in-frame rearrangements with V and J called that TCRdb kept. Clones are partly lost; checked studies trace under half to an unresolved V gene and leave the rest unexplained. The DNA was the basis for D and trimming; V, J and clone size are from that table. This sample has about 270,000 clones in its table, and 70% to 90% of those were observed once. The ten largest clones represent approximately 12% of the sample.

This sequence originates from a woman aged 25 to 39 with COVID-19, enrolled during active disease. The rearrangement joined TRBV11-3 to TRBJ2-2; the D gene cannot be named for sure. The sample consisted of peripheral blood. CDR3 sequence: CASSELGGELFF. The DNA is as follows: TGTGCCAGCAGCGAGCTAGGCGGGGAGCTGTTTTTT. Reference TRBV11-3 and TRBJ2-2 genes cover what lies past the CDR3, so the full variable domain is EAGVVQSPRYKIIEKKQPVAFWCNPISGHNTLYWYLQNLGQGPELLIRYENEEAVDDSQLPKDRFSAERLKGVDSTLKIQPAELGDSAVYLCASSELGGELFFGEGSRLTVL.